These T cell receptor beta chains were read from a single sample in a study of blood T cell repertoires in COVID-19. The data were produced by immunoSEQ multiplex PCR, yet TCRdb's version contains in-frame clones alone and is incomplete. This repertoire shows over 130,000 clones, about 86% found once; its top ten account for 3% to 4.5%. The specimen sequenced was peripheral blood. These receptor sequences come from a woman aged 55 to 70 with acute or convalescent COVID-19. Each CDR3 is given with its conserved first and last residue. Fields, in order: D gene, clone size, V gene, J gene, CDR3 DNA, CDR3 protein. D genes are given only for firm matches. A clone size is listed for some rows: how often the clone was seen (once, few, many), or a class if it is expanded.

>.|.|TRBV5-1|TRBJ2-1
TGCGCCAGCAGCTTGGGTCAGAATCACAATGAGCAGTTCTTC
CASSLGQNHNEQFF
>.|few|TRBV7-2|TRBJ1-1
TGTGCCAGCAGCCCCCGGACGGGGGGGAACACTGAAGCTTTCTTT
CASSPRTGGNTEAFF
>TRBD1|.|TRBV18|TRBJ2-7
TGTGCCAGCTCACCCCGGGACAGGGAGCAGTACTTC
CASSPRDREQYF
>TRBD1|few|TRBV5-1|TRBJ1-1
TGCGCCAGCAGCTTGGAGACAGGGTCCTCTGAAGCTTTCTTT
CASSLETGSSEAFF
>.|.|TRBV5-1|TRBJ2-5
TGCGCCAGCAGCTTGACAGGGTACCAAGAGACCCAGTACTTC
CASSLTGYQETQYF
>.|.|TRBV4-1|TRBJ1-3
TGCGCCAGCAGCCAAGGGGGGCAGTCTGGAAACACCATATATTTT
CASSQGGQSGNTIYF
>.|.|TRBV28|TRBJ1-3
TGTGCCAGCATGAAGGAGAAAAACACCATATATTTT
CASMKEKNTIYF
>TRBD1|.|TRBV9|TRBJ2-3
TGTGCCAGCAGCGCTCGGGGACAGGGGGCCACAGATACGCAGTATTTT
CASSARGQGATDTQYF
>.|.|TRBV3-1/TRBV3-2|TRBJ1-6
TGTGCCAGCAGCCTTCTTCGGTCACCCCTCCACTTT
CASSLLRSPLHF
>.|.|TRBV7-2|TRBJ1-2
TGTGCCAGCAGCTTAGGGTCGGCAGGGTCTGGCTATGGCTACACCTTC
CASSLGSAGSGYGYTF
>TRBD1|.|TRBV10-3|TRBJ2-2
TGTGCCATCAGCACAGGGGATGGGGAGCTGTTTTTT
CAISTGDGELFF
>TRBD2|.|TRBV7-3|TRBJ2-3
TGTGCCAGCAGCTTAACGTTTCGAGCGGGAGACACAGATACGCAGTATTTT
CASSLTFRAGDTDTQYF
>TRBD1|.|TRBV3-1/TRBV3-2|TRBJ2-7
TGTGCCAGCAGCCAAGGGGACAGGGAACGTGGCGAGCAGTACTTC
CASSQGDRERGEQYF
>TRBD2|.|TRBV4-2|TRBJ2-7
TGTGCCAGCAGCCAGGGTGTAGCGGGTGGCTACGAGCAGTACTTC
CASSQGVAGGYEQYF
>TRBD1|.|TRBV28|TRBJ2-6
TGTGCCAGTAGGGCCCGGGACAGCCTGACTGGGGCCAACGTCCTGACTTTC
CASRARDSLTGANVLTF
>TRBD2|.|TRBV4-1|TRBJ2-1
TGCGCCAGCAGCTCTCGTGGGAGGGACAATGAGCAGTTCTTC
CASSSRGRDNEQFF
>.|.|TRBV3-1/TRBV3-2|TRBJ2-3
TGTGCCAGCAGCCTGGGGGGGGCAGGGCGCACAGATACGCAGTATTTT
CASSLGGAGRTDTQYF
>.|.|TRBV19|TRBJ1-5
TGTGCCAGTAGTATTGAAGGGGATAGCAATCAGCCCCAGCATTTT
CASSIEGDSNQPQHF
>TRBD1|.|TRBV27|TRBJ1-4
TGTGCCAGCAGTGGCGACCCGGGACAGGGGTTACCAACTAATGAAAAACTGTTTTTT
CASSGDPGQGLPTNEKLFF
>TRBD2|.|TRBV28|TRBJ2-7
TGTGCCAGCAGCCCACTAGCGGGGCCCTACGAGCAGTACTTC
CASSPLAGPYEQYF
>.|.|TRBV2|TRBJ1-3
TGTGCCAGCAGTAAATCTTCTGGAAACACCATATATTTT
CASSKSSGNTIYF
>.|.|TRBV19|TRBJ1-2
TGTGCCAGTAGTATCGTAGCAGGGGTTAGTGGCTACACCTTC
CASSIVAGVSGYTF
>.|.|TRBV12-3/TRBV12-4|TRBJ1-2
TGTGCCAGCAGGCCCGACAGGAGCTATGGCTACACCTTC
CASRPDRSYGYTF
>TRBD1|few|TRBV11-3|TRBJ2-3
TGTGCCAGCAGCTTTGACAGGGAGGATACGCAGTATTTT
CASSFDREDTQYF
>.|few|TRBV2|TRBJ1-5
TGTGCCAGCAGTGGGGGGGGAGGCAATCAGCCCCAGCATTTT
CASSGGGGNQPQHF
>TRBD1|.|TRBV6-5|TRBJ1-2
TGTGCCAGCAGTACCCAGAGACAGGGAGGCTATGGCTACACCTTC
CASSTQRQGGYGYTF
>.|once|TRBV3-1/TRBV3-2|TRBJ1-2
TGTGCCAGCAGCCAAAGGACAGTAGTTGGCTACACCTTC
CASSQRTVVGYTF
>.|.|TRBV28|TRBJ2-4
TGTGCCAGCAGTTTGGGAGGAGGAGCCAAAAACATTCAGTACTTC
CASSLGGGAKNIQYF
>.|.|TRBV5-5|TRBJ2-1
TGTGCCAGCAGCCCCGGACAGCTCTCCTACAATGAGCAGTTCTTC
CASSPGQLSYNEQFF
>.|.|TRBV28|TRBJ1-3
TGTGCCAGCAGTCAGATCTCTGGAAACACCATATATTTT
CASSQISGNTIYF
>TRBD2|.|TRBV27|TRBJ2-7
TGTGCCAGCAGCCCCCTTAGCGGGAGTCTGACCTACGAGCAGTACTTC
CASSPLSGSLTYEQYF
>TRBD2|.|TRBV30|TRBJ2-3
TGTGCCTTACGAACTAGCGGGAGTATGGATACGCAGTATTTT
CALRTSGSMDTQYF
>TRBD2|.|TRBV24-1|TRBJ2-1
TGTGCCACCAAGCGGGAGTTTGGCAATGAGCAGTTCTTC
CATKREFGNEQFF
>TRBD1|.|TRBV4-1|TRBJ2-3
TGCGCCAGTAGGGGACAGGAGGGCCCAGATACGCAGTATTTT
CASRGQEGPDTQYF
>.|.|TRBV27|TRBJ2-5
TGTGCCAGCAGTTTAACCGGGCGGGTTATGGGGGAGACCCAGTACTTC
CASSLTGRVMGETQYF
>.|.|TRBV4-3|TRBJ2-1
TGCGCCAGCAGCCAGAGCGCCCTAGGTTCCGACAATGAGCAGTTCTTC
CASSQSALGSDNEQFF
>TRBD2|.|TRBV5-4|TRBJ2-5
TGTGCCAGCAGGACCGGGACTAGCGGGAGTGGGGAGACCCAGTACTTC
CASRTGTSGSGETQYF
>.|.|TRBV30|TRBJ1-6
TGTGCCTGGAGTGTGGGGCCTAATTCACCCCTCCACTTT
CAWSVGPNSPLHF
>TRBD1|.|TRBV7-2|TRBJ2-5
TGTGCCAGCAGGCAGGGGGCCGGAGAGACCCAGTACTTC
CASRQGAGETQYF
>TRBD1|.|TRBV11-3|TRBJ2-1
TGTGCCAGCAGCTTAGCCACAGGGGGCTCCTACAATGAGCAGTTCTTC
CASSLATGGSYNEQFF
>.|.|TRBV15|TRBJ2-4
TGTGCCACCAGCAGGTGGGAGGGGGTCGTAACCAAAAACATTCAGTACTTC
CATSRWEGVVTKNIQYF
>.|few|TRBV7-2|TRBJ1-3
TGTGCCAGCAGCTTCTTTTCTGGAAACACCATATATTTT
CASSFFSGNTIYF
>TRBD2|once|TRBV9|TRBJ2-2
TGTGCCAGCAGCACAACTAGCGGAAACACCGGGGAGCTGTTTTTT
CASSTTSGNTGELFF
>.|.|TRBV24-1|TRBJ2-1
TGTGCCAGTGGACAGTACAATGAGCAGTTCTTC
CASGQYNEQFF
>TRBD1|.|TRBV28|TRBJ1-2
TGTGCCAGCAGTTTAGTCCTTATTACAGGGGGAGATGGCTACACCTTC
CASSLVLITGGDGYTF
>.|.|TRBV10-3|TRBJ1-1
TGTGCCATCAGGAAAGATAGCAGAGCTTTCTTT
CAIRKDSRAFF
>TRBD1|.|TRBV6-6|TRBJ2-7
TGTGCCAGCAGTCCCAAGGGACAGGGGTACGAGCAGTACTTC
CASSPKGQGYEQYF
>.|.|TRBV11-3|TRBJ2-1
TGTGCCAGCAGCGCCGGGAACCAGGGGAATGAGCAGTTCTTC
CASSAGNQGNEQFF
>.|.|TRBV9|TRBJ1-4
TGTGCCAGCAGCGCTGCACCTAAGCCCGATAATGAAAAACTGTTTTTT
CASSAAPKPDNEKLFF
>.|.|TRBV7-2|TRBJ2-7
TGTGCCAGCAGCCCCATGGCGGGAAGGTACGAGCAGTACTTC
CASSPMAGRYEQYF
>TRBD1|.|TRBV19|TRBJ1-1
TGTGCCAGTAGGGACAGGGTGGAGAAGCAAGCTTTCTTT
CASRDRVEKQAFF
>TRBD2|.|TRBV18|TRBJ2-1
TGTGCCAGCTCACCCAATTCACTAGCGAGCTCCTACAATGAGCAGTTCTTC
CASSPNSLASSYNEQFF
>TRBD1|.|TRBV5-4|TRBJ2-2
TGTGCCAGCAACATATTGGATAGGGGGCCGGCCGGGGAGCTGTTTTTT
CASNILDRGPAGELFF
>.|.|TRBV24-1|TRBJ2-3
TGTGCCACCAGTGATCCGGGGTCCACAGATACGCAGTATTTT
CATSDPGSTDTQYF
>.|.|TRBV2|TRBJ2-1
TGTGCCAGCAGGACCCCGGGACTGCATCCGTGGGAGCAGTTCTTC
CASRTPGLHPWEQFF
>TRBD1|.|TRBV6-2/TRBV6-3|TRBJ1-1
TGTGCCAGCAGTTACTTCTCGGGACAGGCTTTGGCTTTCTTT
CASSYFSGQALAFF
>TRBD1|.|TRBV7-9|TRBJ2-5
TGTGCCAGCAGCCCCGGGACAGGGGCGGGTGAGACCCAGTACTTC
CASSPGTGAGETQYF